This T cell receptor beta chain appears in the sequencing data of a study of blood T cell repertoires in COVID-19. Study overall: From T cells, B-cell-depleted T cells, or PBMCs came the material, which was cDNA or gDNA.

Study processing details: Reference gene primer amplification yielded estimated nucleated cell counts. The method was immunoSEQ multiplex PCR; TCRdb's version includes in-frame clones alone and lacks a portion of them. V, J and clone size were drawn from that table, and D and trimming were deduced from the DNA. The sample lists approximately 300,000 clones, roughly 90% seen once, with roughly 6.7% in the top ten. A remark on this clone: This sample also contains other DNA sequences that code for the same CDR3.

The CDR3 is made up of 14 amino acids. The germline V and J ends were trimmed by 4 bases and 3 bases, with 11 bases remaining between them. From germline, CDR1 is SGHRS and CDR2 YFSETQ. This chain joins TRBV5-1 and TRBJ1-3, with TRBD1 as a possible D gene (6 bases). The sequence derives from a man younger than 35 who had recovered from COVID-19. Sequenced: peripheral blood. CDR3: CASSPRTDGNTIYF. In DNA, the CDR3 is TGCGCCAGCAGCCCGCGGACAGATGGAAACACCATATATTTT.